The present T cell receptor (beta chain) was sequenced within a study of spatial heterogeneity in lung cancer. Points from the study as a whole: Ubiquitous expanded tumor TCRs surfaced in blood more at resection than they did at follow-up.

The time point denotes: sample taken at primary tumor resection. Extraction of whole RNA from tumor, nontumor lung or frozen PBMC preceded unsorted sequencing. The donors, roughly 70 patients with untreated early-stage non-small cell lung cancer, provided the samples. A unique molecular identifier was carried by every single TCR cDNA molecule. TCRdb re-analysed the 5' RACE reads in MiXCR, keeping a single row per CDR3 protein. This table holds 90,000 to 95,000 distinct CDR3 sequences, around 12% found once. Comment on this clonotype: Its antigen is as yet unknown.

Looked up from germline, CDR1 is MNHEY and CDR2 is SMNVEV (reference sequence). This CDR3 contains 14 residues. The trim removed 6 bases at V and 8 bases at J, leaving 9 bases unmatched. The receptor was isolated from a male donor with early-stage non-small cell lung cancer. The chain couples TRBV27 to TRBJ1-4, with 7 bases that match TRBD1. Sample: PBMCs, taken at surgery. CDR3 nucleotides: TGTGCCAGCAGGCGGACAGGTGGGGACGAAAAACTGTTTTTT. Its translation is CASRRTGGDEKLFF.